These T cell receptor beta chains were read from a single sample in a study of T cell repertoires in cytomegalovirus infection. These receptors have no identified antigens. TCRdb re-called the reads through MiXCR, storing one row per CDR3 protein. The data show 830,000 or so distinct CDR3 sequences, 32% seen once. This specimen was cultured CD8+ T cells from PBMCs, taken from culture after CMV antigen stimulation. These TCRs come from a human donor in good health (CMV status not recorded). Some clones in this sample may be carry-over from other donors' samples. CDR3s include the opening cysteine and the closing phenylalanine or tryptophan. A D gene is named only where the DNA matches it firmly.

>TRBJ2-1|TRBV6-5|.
CASSYVETINVNEQFF
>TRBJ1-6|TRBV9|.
CASSVGGGNSPLHF
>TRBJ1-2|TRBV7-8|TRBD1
CASSLDPRDRNF
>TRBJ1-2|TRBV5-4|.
CASSLMGANYGYTF
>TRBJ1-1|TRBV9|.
CASSHRVDGNAEAFF
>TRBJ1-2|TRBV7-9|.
CASSRTEANYGYTF
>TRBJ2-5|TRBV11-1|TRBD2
CASSLGAGGARETQYF
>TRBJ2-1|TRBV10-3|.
CAISVLTGTHDYNEQFF
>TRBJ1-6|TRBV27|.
CASSLDGSLHF
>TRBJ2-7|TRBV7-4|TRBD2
CASSAGGAGEQYF
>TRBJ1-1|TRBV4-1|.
CASRPGRGSTEAFF
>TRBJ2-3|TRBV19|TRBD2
CAIRSGGTDTQYF
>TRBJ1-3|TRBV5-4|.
CASSLFPQGNTIYF
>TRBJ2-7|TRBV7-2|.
CASSLALGAREQYF
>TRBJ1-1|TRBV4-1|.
CASKSSAEAFF
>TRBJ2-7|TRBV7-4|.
CASSPAGLEQYF
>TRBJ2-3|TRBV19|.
CASSISRDTQYF
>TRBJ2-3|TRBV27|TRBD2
CASSLFSPGLEADTQYF
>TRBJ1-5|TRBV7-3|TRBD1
CASSPGDGQDYLERDQPQHF
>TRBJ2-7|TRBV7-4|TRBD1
CASSPVKTGGPYEQYF
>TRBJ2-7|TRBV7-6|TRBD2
CASSFLAGRSYEQYF
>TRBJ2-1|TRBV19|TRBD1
CASSMVSGGWDEQFF
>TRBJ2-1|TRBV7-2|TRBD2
CASSLRGSGDEQFF
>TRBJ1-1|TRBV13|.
CASSTGRRNTEAFF
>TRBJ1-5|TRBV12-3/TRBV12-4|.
CASSFGGRQPQHF
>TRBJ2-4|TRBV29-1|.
CSAQAWGDIQYF
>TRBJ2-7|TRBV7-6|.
CASSPGGKPGEQYF
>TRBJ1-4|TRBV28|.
CASSFPSDATVNEKLFF
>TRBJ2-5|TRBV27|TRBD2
CASSLSSASGGPWKTQYF
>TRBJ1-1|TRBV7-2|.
CASSYGLNTKAFF
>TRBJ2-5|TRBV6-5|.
CASTGQQETQYF
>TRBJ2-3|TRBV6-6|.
CASSFSGDPSTDTQYF
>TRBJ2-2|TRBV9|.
CASSVRRGEANTGELFF
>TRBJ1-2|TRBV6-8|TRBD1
CASSYFTGDANYGYTF
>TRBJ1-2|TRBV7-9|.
CASSGDRTGYTF
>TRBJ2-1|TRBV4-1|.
CASSQDGIFNEQFF
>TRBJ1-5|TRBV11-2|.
CASSLDGKASNQPQHF
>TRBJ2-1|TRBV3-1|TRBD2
CASSQDNLAEYNEQFF
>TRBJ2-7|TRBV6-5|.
CASSYLEGEQYF
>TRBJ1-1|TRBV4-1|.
CASSQERVTEAFF
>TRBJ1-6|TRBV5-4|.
CASSLRSPLHF
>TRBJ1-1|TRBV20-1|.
CSAMWVRNTEAFF
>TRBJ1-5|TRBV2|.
CASSGRWQDDRNQPQHF
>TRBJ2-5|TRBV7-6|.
CTSSLNRGGETQYF
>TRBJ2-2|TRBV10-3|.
CAISELADVTGELFF
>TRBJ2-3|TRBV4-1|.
CASSQETGTDTQYF
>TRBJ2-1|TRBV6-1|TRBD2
CASIAGERDNEQFF
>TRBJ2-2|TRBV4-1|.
CASSQGPYGGHYSGELFF
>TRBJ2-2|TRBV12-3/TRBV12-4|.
CASSHREYTGELFF
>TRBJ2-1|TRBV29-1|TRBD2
CSDTSGIYNEQFF
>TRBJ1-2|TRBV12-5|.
CASGREVGHYGYTF
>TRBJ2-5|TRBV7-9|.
CASSLFREETQYF
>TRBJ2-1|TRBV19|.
CASSITYRAGEQFF
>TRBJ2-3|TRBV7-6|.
CASSSPTGPLRSDTQYF
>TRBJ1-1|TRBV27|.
CASSLMGVNTEAFF
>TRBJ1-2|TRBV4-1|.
CASSQEGPGGYTF
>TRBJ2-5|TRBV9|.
CASSVYEGPETQYF